This TCR beta chain derives from a study of blood T cell repertoires in COVID-19. The germline CDR1 and CDR2 sequences are SGHRS and YFSETQ. The V end was cut by 4 bases, the J end by 5 bases, with 9 bases between. This CDR3 contains 12 residues. Data came from immunoSEQ multiplex PCR; TCRdb stores just in-frame clones and leaves some out. The data show 360,000 or so clones, roughly nine tenths seen once. The chain combines TRBV5-1 with TRBJ1-2; no clear D gene. The sequenced material came from PBMCs or T cells enriched from blood (not recorded which). This TCR was sampled from a woman in her thirties who had recovered from COVID-19. Here the CDR3 DNA reads TGCGCCAGCAGCGGCCAGTTATATGGCTACACCTTC. This gives the protein CASSGQLYGYTF.